These 4 T cell receptor beta chains were sequenced from one sample in a study of blood T cell repertoires in COVID-19. Sequencing was performed with immunoSEQ multiplex PCR; in TCRdb, only in-frame clones are kept and a portion is missing. The sample has about 160,000 clones; 82% are singletons. The sample consisted of peripheral blood. Every receptor here comes from a woman between 40 and 50 years old with COVID-19, enrolled during active disease.

V usage is TRBV9 and J usage is TRBJ1-6; D is unclear. CDR3 length: 14 residues. Trimming took off 3 bases at V and 7 bases at J, with 11 bases between the two ends. Germline V gene sequence: CDR1 SGDLS, CDR2 YYNGEE. The CDR3 nucleotides are TGTGCCAGCAGCGATACAACGGGGAATTCACCCCTCCACTTT. It translates to CASSDTTGNSPLHF.

The rearrangement uses TRBV7-3 and TRBJ2-5; tentative D call: TRBD1 (5 bases). The V gene's germline CDR1 is SGHTA and CDR2 FQGTGA. Deletions cut 5 bases from V and 3 bases from J, with 13 bases between. The CDR3 is 14 residues long. In DNA, the CDR3 is TGTGCCAGCAGCCCCCATGGGGCTAAAGAGACCCAGTACTTC. Translating it yields CASSPHGAKETQYF. Variable domain in full (rest from reference TRBV7-3 and TRBJ2-5): GAGVSQTPSNKVTEKGKYVELRCDPISGHTALYWYRQSLGQGPEFLIYFQGTGAADDSGLPNDRFFAVRPEGSVSTLKIQRTERGDSAVYLCASSPHGAKETQYFGPGTRLLVL.

The rearrangement uses TRBV13 and TRBJ2-7; 7 nucleotides align to TRBD2. This CDR3 is 18 amino acids long. Germline-derived CDR1 and CDR2 are PRHDT and FYEKMQ (reference sequence). Trimming at V came to 5 bases and at J to 5 bases, leaving 21 bases not matched to a gene. The CDR3 here is CASSPGPWRENRRDEQYF. The CDR3 bases are TGTGCCAGCAGCCCAGGCCCTTGGCGGGAGAATAGGAGGGACGAGCAGTACTTC.

The chain carries TRBV10-1 and TRBJ2-5, with D possibly being TRBD2 (5 bases). Germline V gene data show CDR1 as WNHNN and CDR2 as SYGVQD (reference sequence). Trimming shortened V by 4 bases and J by 2 bases, and 8 bases separated the two germline ends. The CDR3 sequence is 13 residues long. CDR3 region: CASSAGVQETQYF. The CDR3 DNA is TGCGCCAGCAGTGCCGGGGTACAAGAGACCCAGTACTTC.